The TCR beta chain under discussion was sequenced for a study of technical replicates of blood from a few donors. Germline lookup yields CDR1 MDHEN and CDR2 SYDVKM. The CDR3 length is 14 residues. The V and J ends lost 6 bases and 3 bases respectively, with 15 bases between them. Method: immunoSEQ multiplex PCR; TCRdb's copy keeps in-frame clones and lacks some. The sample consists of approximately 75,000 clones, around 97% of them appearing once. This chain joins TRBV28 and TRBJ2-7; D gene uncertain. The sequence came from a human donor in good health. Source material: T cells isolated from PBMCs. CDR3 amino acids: CASRRFALDYEQYF. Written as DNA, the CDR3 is TGTGCCAGCAGGCGATTCGCTCTAGACTACGAGCAGTACTTC.